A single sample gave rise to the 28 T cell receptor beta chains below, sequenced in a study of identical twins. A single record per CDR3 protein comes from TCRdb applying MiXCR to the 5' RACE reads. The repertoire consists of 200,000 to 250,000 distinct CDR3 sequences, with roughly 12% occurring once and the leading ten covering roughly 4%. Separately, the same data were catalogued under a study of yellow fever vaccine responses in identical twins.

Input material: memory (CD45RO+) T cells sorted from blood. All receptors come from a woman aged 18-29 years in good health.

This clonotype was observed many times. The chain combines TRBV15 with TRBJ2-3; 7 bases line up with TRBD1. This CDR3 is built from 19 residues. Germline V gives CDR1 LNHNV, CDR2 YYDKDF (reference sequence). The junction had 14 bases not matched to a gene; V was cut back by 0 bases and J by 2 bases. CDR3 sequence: CATSRDIGSGQRPTDTQYF. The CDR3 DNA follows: TGTGCCACCAGCAGAGATATCGGATCGGGACAGAGGCCCACAGATACGCAGTATTTT.

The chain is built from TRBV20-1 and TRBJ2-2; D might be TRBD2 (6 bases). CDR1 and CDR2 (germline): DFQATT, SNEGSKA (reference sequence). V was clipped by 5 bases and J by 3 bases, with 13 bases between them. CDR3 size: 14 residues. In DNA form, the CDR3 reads TGCAGTGCTCCCGGGACTTATTACACCGGGGAGCTGTTTTTT. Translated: CSAPGTYYTGELFF.

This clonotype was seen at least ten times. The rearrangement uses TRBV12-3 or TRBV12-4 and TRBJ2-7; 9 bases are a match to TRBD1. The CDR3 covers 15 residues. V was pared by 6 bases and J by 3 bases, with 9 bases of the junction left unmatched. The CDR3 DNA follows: TGTGCCAGCAGCCCTAAGGACAGGGGAGACTACGAGCAGTACTTC. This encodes CASSPKDRGDYEQYF.

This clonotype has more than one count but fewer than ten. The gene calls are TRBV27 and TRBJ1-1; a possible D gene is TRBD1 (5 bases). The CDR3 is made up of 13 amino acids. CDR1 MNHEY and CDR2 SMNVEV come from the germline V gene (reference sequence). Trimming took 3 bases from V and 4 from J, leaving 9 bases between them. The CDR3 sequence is CASSFRDGTEAFF. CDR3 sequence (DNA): TGTGCCAGCAGTTTCCGGGACGGCACTGAAGCTTTCTTT.

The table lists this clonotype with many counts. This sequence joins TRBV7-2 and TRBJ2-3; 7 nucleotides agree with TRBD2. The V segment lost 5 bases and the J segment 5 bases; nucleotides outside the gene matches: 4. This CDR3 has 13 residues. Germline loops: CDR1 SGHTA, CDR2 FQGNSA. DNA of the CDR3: TGTGCCAGCAGCCGAGGCGGGGGAGATACGCAGTATTTT. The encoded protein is CASSRGGGDTQYF.

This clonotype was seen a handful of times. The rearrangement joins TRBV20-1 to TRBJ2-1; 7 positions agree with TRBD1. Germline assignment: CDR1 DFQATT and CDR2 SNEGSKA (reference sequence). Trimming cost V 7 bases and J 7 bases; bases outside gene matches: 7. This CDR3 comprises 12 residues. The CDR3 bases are TGCAGTGGGGACAGAGGGGCAAATGAGCAGTTCTTC. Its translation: CSGDRGANEQFF.

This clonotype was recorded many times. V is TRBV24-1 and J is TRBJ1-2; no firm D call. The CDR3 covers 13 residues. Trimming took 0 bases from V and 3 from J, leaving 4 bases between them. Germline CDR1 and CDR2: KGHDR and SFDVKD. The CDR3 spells CATSDLTDYGYTF. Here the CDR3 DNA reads TGTGCCACCAGTGATTTGACAGACTATGGCTACACCTTC.

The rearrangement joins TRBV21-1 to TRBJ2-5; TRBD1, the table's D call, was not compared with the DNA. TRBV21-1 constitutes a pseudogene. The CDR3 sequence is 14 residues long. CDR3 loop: CASSKEAGRETQYF. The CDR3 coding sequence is TGTGCCAGCAGCAAAGAAGCAGGGCGGGAGACCCAGTACTTC.

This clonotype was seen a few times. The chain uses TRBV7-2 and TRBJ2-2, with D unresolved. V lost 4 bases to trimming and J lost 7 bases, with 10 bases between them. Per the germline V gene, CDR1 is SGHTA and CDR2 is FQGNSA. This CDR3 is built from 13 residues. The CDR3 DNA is TGTGCCAGCAGCTCCCGACGGGTCGGGGAGCTGTTTTTT. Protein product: CASSSRRVGELFF.

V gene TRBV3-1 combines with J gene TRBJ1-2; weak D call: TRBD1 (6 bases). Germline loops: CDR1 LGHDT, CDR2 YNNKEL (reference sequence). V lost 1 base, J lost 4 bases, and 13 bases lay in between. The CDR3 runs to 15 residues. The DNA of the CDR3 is TGTGCCAGCAGCCAAGGGGGGGGGCCAAGCTATGGCTACACCTTC. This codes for CASSQGGGPSYGYTF.

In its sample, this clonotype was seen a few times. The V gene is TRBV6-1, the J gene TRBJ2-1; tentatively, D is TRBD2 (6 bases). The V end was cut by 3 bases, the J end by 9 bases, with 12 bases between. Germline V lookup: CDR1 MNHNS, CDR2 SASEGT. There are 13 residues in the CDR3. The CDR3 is CASSEGPGGEQFF. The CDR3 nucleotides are TGTGCCAGCAGTGAGGGACCCGGGGGTGAGCAGTTCTTC.

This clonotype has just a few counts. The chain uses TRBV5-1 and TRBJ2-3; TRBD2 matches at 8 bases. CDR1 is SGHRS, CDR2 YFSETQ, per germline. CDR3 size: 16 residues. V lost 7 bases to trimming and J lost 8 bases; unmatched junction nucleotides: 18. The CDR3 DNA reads TGCGCCAGCGGCAGGGGAGCGGGGGAACCGGGGGTTACGCAGTATTTT. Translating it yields CASGRGAGEPGVTQYF.

The CDR3 bases are TGTGCCAGTAGTATCGGACTAGCGGGAGCTGAGACCCAGTACTTC. This codes for CASSIGLAGAETQYF. The rearrangement joins TRBV19 to TRBJ2-5; 13 nucleotides match TRBD2. CDR1 is LNHDA, CDR2 SQIVND, per germline (reference sequence). J gave up 5 bases and V 3 bases, and 3 bases lay outside the gene matches. The CDR3 is made up of 15 amino acids.

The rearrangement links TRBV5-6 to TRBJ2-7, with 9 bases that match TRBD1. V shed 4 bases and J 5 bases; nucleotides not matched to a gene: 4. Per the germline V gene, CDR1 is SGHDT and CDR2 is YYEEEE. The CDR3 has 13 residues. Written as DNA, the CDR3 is TGTGCCAGCAGCCGGGGACAGGGTAACGAGCAGTACTTC. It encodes CASSRGQGNEQYF.

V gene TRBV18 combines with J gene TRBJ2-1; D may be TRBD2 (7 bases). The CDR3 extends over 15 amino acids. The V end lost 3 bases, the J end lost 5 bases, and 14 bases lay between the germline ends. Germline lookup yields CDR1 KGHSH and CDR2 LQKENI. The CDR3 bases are TGTGCCAGCTCACCCCTGGGGGGGGCTGACAATGAGCAGTTCTTC. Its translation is CASSPLGGADNEQFF.

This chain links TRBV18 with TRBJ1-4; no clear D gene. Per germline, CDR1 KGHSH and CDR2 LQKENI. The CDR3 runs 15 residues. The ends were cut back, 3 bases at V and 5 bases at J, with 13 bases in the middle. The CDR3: CASSPSVERNEKLFF. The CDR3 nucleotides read TGTGCCAGCTCACCGTCGGTCGAACGGAATGAAAAACTGTTTTTT.

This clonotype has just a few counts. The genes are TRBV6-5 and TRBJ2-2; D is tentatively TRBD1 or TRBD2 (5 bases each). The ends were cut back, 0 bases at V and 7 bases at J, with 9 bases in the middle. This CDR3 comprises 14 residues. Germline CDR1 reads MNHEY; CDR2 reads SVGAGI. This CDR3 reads CASSYSVGVGELFF. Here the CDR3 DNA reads TGTGCCAGCAGTTACTCGGTGGGGGTCGGGGAGCTGTTTTTT.

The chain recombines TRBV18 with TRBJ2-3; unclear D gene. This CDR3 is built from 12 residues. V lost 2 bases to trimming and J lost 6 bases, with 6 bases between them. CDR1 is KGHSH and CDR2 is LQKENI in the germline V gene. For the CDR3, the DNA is TGTGCCAGCTCACCAAGCGAGGATACGCAGTATTTT. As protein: CASSPSEDTQYF.

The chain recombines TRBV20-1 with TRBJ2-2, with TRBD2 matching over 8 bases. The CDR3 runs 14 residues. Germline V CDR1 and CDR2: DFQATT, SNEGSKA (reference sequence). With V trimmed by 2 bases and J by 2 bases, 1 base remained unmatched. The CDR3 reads CSARSGGNTGELFF. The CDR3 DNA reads TGCAGTGCTAGAAGCGGGGGAAACACCGGGGAGCTGTTTTTT.

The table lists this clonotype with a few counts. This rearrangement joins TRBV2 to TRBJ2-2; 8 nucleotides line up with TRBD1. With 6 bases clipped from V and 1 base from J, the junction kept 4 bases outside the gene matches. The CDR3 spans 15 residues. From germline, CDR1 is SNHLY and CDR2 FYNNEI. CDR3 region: CASSRDRMNTGELFF. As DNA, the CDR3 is TGTGCCAGCAGCCGGGACAGGATGAACACCGGGGAGCTGTTTTTT.

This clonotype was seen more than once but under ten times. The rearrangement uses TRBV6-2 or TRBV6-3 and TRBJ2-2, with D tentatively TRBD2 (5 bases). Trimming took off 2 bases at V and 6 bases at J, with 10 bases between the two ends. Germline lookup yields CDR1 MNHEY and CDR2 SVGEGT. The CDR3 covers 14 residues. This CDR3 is CASSYEGEAGELFF. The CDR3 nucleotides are TGTGCCAGCAGTTACGAGGGCGAAGCCGGGGAGCTGTTTTTT.

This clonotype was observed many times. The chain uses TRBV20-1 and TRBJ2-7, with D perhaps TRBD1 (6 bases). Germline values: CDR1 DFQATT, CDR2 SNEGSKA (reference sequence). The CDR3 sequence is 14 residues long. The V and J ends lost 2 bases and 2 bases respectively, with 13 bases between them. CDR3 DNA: TGCAGTGCTAGACCCAACAGGGCCACCTACGAGCAGTACTTC. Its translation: CSARPNRATYEQYF.

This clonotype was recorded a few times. In DNA, the CDR3 is TGTGCCAGCAGCTACAGACGGGATCAGGGGGAATCCGGGGAGCTGTTTTTT. It yields the protein CASSYRRDQGESGELFF. This sequence joins TRBV7-9 and TRBJ2-2; 7 bases map to TRBD1. This CDR3 has 17 amino acids. Germline assignment: CDR1 SEHNR and CDR2 FQNEAQ (reference sequence). The V gene end was trimmed by 4 bases and the J gene end by 6 bases; junction bases not matched to a gene: 14.

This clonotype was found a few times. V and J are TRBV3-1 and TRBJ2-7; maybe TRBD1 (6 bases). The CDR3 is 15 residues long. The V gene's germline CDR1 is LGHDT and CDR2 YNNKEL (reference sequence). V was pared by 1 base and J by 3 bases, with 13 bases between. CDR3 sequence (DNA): TGTGCCAGCAGCCAAGCGCCGCAGGGGCTCTACGAGCAGTACTTC. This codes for CASSQAPQGLYEQYF.

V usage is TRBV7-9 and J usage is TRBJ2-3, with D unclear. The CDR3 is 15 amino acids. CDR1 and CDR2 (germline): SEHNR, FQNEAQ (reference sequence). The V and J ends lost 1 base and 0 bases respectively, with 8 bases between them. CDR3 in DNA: TGTGCCAGCAGCTTAGGGCAGCGAAGCACAGATACGCAGTATTTT. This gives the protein CASSLGQRSTDTQYF. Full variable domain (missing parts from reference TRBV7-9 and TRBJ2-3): DTGVSQNPRHKITKRGQNVTFRCDPISEHNRLYWYRQTLGQGPEFLTYFQNEAQLEKSRLLSDRFSAERPKGSFSTLEIQRTEQGDSAMYLCASSLGQRSTDTQYFGPGTRLTVL.

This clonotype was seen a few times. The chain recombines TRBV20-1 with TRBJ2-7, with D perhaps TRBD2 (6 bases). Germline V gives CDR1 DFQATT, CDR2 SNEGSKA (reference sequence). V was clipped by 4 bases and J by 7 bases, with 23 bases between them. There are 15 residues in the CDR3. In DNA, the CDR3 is TGCAGTGCTATCTTACCGGGACGGGACTTGAGAGAGCAGTACTTC. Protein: CSAILPGRDLREQYF.

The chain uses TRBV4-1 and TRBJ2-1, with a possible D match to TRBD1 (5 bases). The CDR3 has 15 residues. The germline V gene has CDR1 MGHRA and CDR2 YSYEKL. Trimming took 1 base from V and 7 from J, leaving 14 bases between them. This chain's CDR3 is CASSQGTRVYNEQFF. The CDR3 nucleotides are TGCGCCAGCAGCCAAGGCACCAGGGTCTATAATGAGCAGTTCTTC.

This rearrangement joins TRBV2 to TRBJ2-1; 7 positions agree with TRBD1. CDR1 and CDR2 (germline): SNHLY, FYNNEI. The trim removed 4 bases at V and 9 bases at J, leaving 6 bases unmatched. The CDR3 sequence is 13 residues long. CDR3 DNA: TGTGCCAGCAGTGTCCAGGGGGTGGGTGAGCAGTTCTTC. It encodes CASSVQGVGEQFF.